This is a list of T cell receptor beta chains from one sample in a study of Ad26.COV2.S vaccination and SARS-CoV-2 variants. Assay used: immunoSEQ multiplex PCR; TCRdb lists only in-frame clones, some missing. The data show 300,000 to 450,000 clones, 80% to 90% seen once. The sequencing used peripheral blood, collected in a trial of Ad26.COV2.S vaccine versus placebo. The source of these receptors is a person aged 18 to 59 who received the Ad26.COV2.S COVID-19 vaccine or a placebo. Both conserved end residues are part of each CDR3. A D gene is named only where the DNA matches it firmly. Not every row has a clone size; where given, it reads once, few, many or a size class.

abundance,v_gene,j_gene,len,d_gene,CDR3nt,CDR3aa
NA,TRBV3-1/TRBV3-2,TRBJ2-5,14,TRBD1,TGTGCCAGCAGCCTGACAGGGGGAGGGGAGACCCAGTACTTC,CASSLTGGGETQYF
NA,TRBV5-5,TRBJ1-6,15,NA,TGTGCCAGCAGCTTGGTTAGCCAGCCGAATTCACCCCTCCACTTT,CASSLVSQPNSPLHF
once,TRBV19,TRBJ2-7,14,NA,TGTGTCAGTAGTCACACCACACTGGACTACGAGCAGTACTTC,CVSSHTTLDYEQYF
many,TRBV14,TRBJ1-4,16,NA,TGTGCCAGCAGCCAAGATTACAGGGCGGTAGGGGAAAAACTGTTTTTT,CASSQDYRAVGEKLFF
NA,TRBV9,TRBJ1-2,13,NA,TGTGCCAGCACGGAAACAGGGAACTATGGCTACACCTTC,CASTETGNYGYTF
NA,TRBV6-5,TRBJ2-2,12,NA,TGTGCCAGCAGGTACTCGAGCGGGGAGCTGTTTTTT,CASRYSSGELFF
medium-sized,TRBV4-1,TRBJ2-7,16,TRBD1,TGCGCCAGCAGCCAAACACCGGACAGGGGAGTATACGAGCAGTACTTC,CASSQTPDRGVYEQYF
NA,TRBV7-2,TRBJ2-7,14,TRBD1,TGTGCCAGCAGCTCCCGGGACAGTTCCTACGAGCAGTACTTC,CASSSRDSSYEQYF
NA,TRBV9,TRBJ1-3,18,TRBD1,TGTGCCAGCAGCGTAGTGGACAGGGCAGCGGGCTCTGGAAACACCATATATTTT,CASSVVDRAAGSGNTIYF
NA,TRBV5-4,TRBJ1-3,15,TRBD1,TGTGCCAGCACCTATACAGGGGGCTCTGGAAACACCATATATTTT,CASTYTGGSGNTIYF
NA,TRBV5-1,TRBJ2-1,14,NA,TGCGCCAGCAGCATCGGAGTGTTTCCCAATGAGCAGTTCTTC,CASSIGVFPNEQFF
NA,TRBV27,TRBJ1-5,15,NA,TGTGCCAGCAGTCCCAAGGGGTTTTGGGGACAGCCCCAGCATTTT,CASSPKGFWGQPQHF
NA,TRBV29-1,TRBJ1-2,12,NA,TGCAGCGTTGTCGGGGGCCCCTATGGCTACACCTTC,CSVVGGPYGYTF
few,TRBV5-6,TRBJ1-2,15,NA,TGTGCCAGCAGCTTGGCCGCCGGGCCGGCCTATGGCTACACCTTC,CASSLAAGPAYGYTF
NA,TRBV19,TRBJ1-5,16,TRBD1,TGTGCCAGTAGTATGTTTCTGACAGGGGGGGATCAGCCCCAGCATTTT,CASSMFLTGGDQPQHF